Following are 17 T cell receptor beta chains from one sample sequenced in a study of graft-versus-host responses after intestinal transplantation. Using immunoSEQ multiplex PCR, the repertoire was profiled, and TCRdb retains in-frame clones only, with some absent. The sample lists tens of thousands of clones; 85% to 95% were seen once. Sequencing used PBMCs, obtained roughly 260 days after intestinal transplant. Receptors were obtained from a human patient who received an intestinal transplant, so some T cells may come from the graft donor.

The chain recombines TRBV4-2 with TRBJ1-4; 9 nucleotides align to TRBD1. V lost 3 bases to trimming and J lost 5 bases; unmatched junction nucleotides: 13. This CDR3 region has 18 residues. Germline assignment: CDR1 LGHNA and CDR2 YNFKEQ. CDR3 loop: CASSQYGSPGQGNEKLFF. The CDR3 DNA is TGTGCCAGCAGCCAGTATGGGTCTCCGGGACAGGGAAATGAAAAACTGTTTTTT.

The chain has TRBV5-1 and TRBJ2-1; 9 nucleotides match TRBD2. The J segment lost 7 bases and the V segment lost 1 base, leaving 9 bases of the junction unmatched. The CDR3 covers 16 residues. The V gene's germline CDR1 is SGHRS and CDR2 YFSETQ. CDR3 loop: CASSLWSSSGSNEQFF. DNA for the CDR3: TGCGCCAGCAGCTTGTGGTCCAGTAGCGGGAGTAATGAGCAGTTCTTC.

The V gene is TRBV27, the J gene TRBJ1-4; perhaps TRBD1 as D (6 bases). The CDR3 spans 14 residues. Germline V CDR1 and CDR2: MNHEY, SMNVEV (reference sequence). V lost 3 bases and J lost 3, with 8 bases in between. The chain's CDR3 is CASSFQGPNEKLFF. CDR3 nucleotides: TGTGCCAGCAGTTTTCAGGGGCCTAATGAAAAACTGTTTTTT. The variable domain in full, completed from reference TRBV27 and TRBJ1-4, reads EAQVTQNPRYLITVTGKKLTVTCSQNMNHEYMSWYRQDPGLGLRQIYYSMNVEVTDKGDVPEGYKVSRKEKRNFPLILESPSPNQTSLYFCASSFQGPNEKLFFGSGTQLSVL.

This chain connects TRBV19 to TRBJ2-7, with 9 bases fitting TRBD1. The germline V gene has CDR1 LNHDA and CDR2 SQIVND (reference sequence). CDR3 size: 14 residues. V lost 5 bases, J lost 3 bases, and 5 bases stayed unmatched. CDR3 loop: CASSLRDRVYEQYF. CDR3 DNA: TGTGCCAGTAGTCTAAGGGACAGGGTCTACGAGCAGTACTTC.

This clone was observed once. The chain employs TRBV20-1 and TRBJ2-7; D gene ambiguous. V lost 5 bases, J lost 3 bases, and 8 bases lay in between. The CDR3 is 11 residues long. Germline-derived CDR1 and CDR2 are DFQATT and SNEGSKA (reference sequence). CDR3 protein: CSAAGYYEQYF. The DNA of the CDR3 is TGCAGTGCTGCCGGCTACTACGAGCAGTACTTC.

This clone was recorded a few times. The chain is built from TRBV12-5 and TRBJ1-1; 7 bases agree with TRBD1. Germline CDR1 LGHNT, CDR2 FRNRAP. The CDR3 is made up of 14 amino acids. V shed 6 bases, J shed 5 bases, and the junction held 9 bases outside the gene matches. The CDR3 region has the DNA TGTGCTAGTGGAAGGGACAGTCTGGGAACTGAAGCTTTCTTT. It codes for CASGRDSLGTEAFF.

This clone was seen once. The CDR3 region has the DNA TGCGCCAGCAGCTTGGAGAGGACCTCCTACGAGCAGTACTTC. It is translated as CASSLERTSYEQYF. The V call is TRBV5-1, the J call TRBJ2-7, with D unresolved. The germline CDR1 and CDR2 sequences are SGHRS and YFSETQ. This CDR3 has 14 residues. V dropped 0 bases and J dropped 0 bases, with 7 bases sitting between them.

This chain joins TRBV9 and TRBJ2-5; TRBD1 aligns across 9 bases. With 1 base clipped from V and 2 bases from J, the junction kept 6 bases outside the gene matches. The CDR3 contains 16 residues. The germline CDR1 and CDR2 sequences are SGDLS and YYNGEE. CDR3 amino acids: CASSVSGTGRQETQYF. In DNA, the CDR3 is TGTGCCAGCAGCGTATCAGGGACAGGGAGGCAAGAGACCCAGTACTTC.

The V and J genes are TRBV27 and TRBJ1-2; maybe TRBD1 (5 bases). V was clipped by 4 bases and J by 4 bases, with 16 bases between them. CDR3 length: 15 amino acids. The germline V gene has CDR1 MNHEY and CDR2 SMNVEV (reference sequence). CDR3 coding DNA: TGTGCCAGCAGTTCCGCCCTGGTTGGGGGCTATGGCTACACCTTC. It codes for CASSSALVGGYGYTF.

The chain has TRBV7-2 and TRBJ2-3, with 9 bases fitting TRBD2. This CDR3 has 15 amino acids. With V trimmed by 5 bases and J by 3 bases, 6 bases remained unmatched. Per the germline V gene, CDR1 is SGHTA and CDR2 is FQGNSA. CDR3 loop: CASSPLAGLTDTQYF. The CDR3 nucleotides read TGTGCCAGCAGCCCCCTAGCGGGATTGACAGATACGCAGTATTTT.

This clone occurred a few times. The chain carries TRBV4-1 and TRBJ2-1; unclear D gene. The CDR3 length is 14 residues. V lost 1 base and J 5 bases, leaving 9 bases between the germline ends. Germline V gene data show CDR1 as MGHRA and CDR2 as YSYEKL. This chain's CDR3 is CASSQGPRDNEQFF. The CDR3 coding sequence is TGCGCCAGCAGCCAAGGTCCTAGGGACAATGAGCAGTTCTTC.

This clone was counted a few times. J is TRBJ1-4 and V is TRBV9; a weak D match, TRBD1 (5 bases). CDR1 is SGDLS, CDR2 YYNGEE, per germline. Trimming stripped 0 bases from V and 7 bases from J, with 13 bases between. This CDR3 is 15 amino acids long. The CDR3 loop is CASSVGSGFGEKLFF. The CDR3 DNA follows: TGTGCCAGCAGCGTAGGTTCAGGGTTCGGTGAAAAACTGTTTTTT.

V gene TRBV5-4 combines with J gene TRBJ2-3, with D perhaps TRBD1 (5 bases). The CDR3 consists of 15 residues. Germline CDR1 and CDR2: SGHNT and YYREEE (reference sequence). Trimming took 0 bases from V and 0 from J, leaving 8 bases between them. This CDR3 reads CASSLVGESTDTQYF. Here the CDR3 DNA reads TGTGCCAGCAGCTTGGTAGGGGAAAGCACAGATACGCAGTATTTT. Complete variable domain (other parts from reference TRBV5-4 and TRBJ2-3): ETGVTQSPTHLIKTRGQQVTLRCSSQSGHNTVSWYQQALGQGPQFIFQYYREEENGRGNFPPRFSGLQFPNYSSELNVNALELDDSALYLCASSLVGESTDTQYFGPGTRLTVL.

To note about this clone: The same CDR3 arises from other DNA sequences in this sample as well. The rearrangement joins TRBV2 to TRBJ2-1; 10 nucleotides match TRBD1. J gave up 8 bases and V 4 bases, and 8 bases lay outside the gene matches. This CDR3 contains 15 residues. Germline loops: CDR1 SNHLY, CDR2 FYNNEI. The CDR3 coding sequence is TGTGCCAGCAGTGTAGGGACAGGGGCAGGACATGAGCAGTTCTTC. Translated: CASSVGTGAGHEQFF.

The CDR3 loop is CASSLSFPAYEQYF. The DNA for the CDR3 is TGTGCCAGCAGTTTATCGTTCCCTGCCTACGAGCAGTACTTC. The genes are TRBV27 and TRBJ2-7, with D unclear. The germline gives CDR1 MNHEY, CDR2 SMNVEV (reference sequence). This CDR3 spans 14 amino acids. Trimming took off 0 bases at V and 2 bases at J, with 8 bases between the two ends.

The rearrangement joins TRBV27 to TRBJ2-1; 11 bases align to TRBD2. This CDR3 is built from 16 residues. CDR1 and CDR2 (germline): MNHEY, SMNVEV (reference sequence). The trim removed 4 bases at V and 7 bases at J, leaving 9 bases unmatched. CDR3 DNA: TGTGCCAGCAGTTCTTCCGGGACTAGCGGTCGAAATGAGCAGTTCTTC. It specifies CASSSSGTSGRNEQFF.

This chain joins TRBV29-1 and TRBJ1-1; 8 bases agree with TRBD1. V was pared by 1 base and J by 5 bases, with 6 bases of the junction left unmatched. The CDR3 contains 14 residues. Germline values: CDR1 SQVTM, CDR2 ANQGSEA. CDR3 DNA sequence: TGCAGCGTTGAAGCCGGACAGGGTCGAACTGAAGCTTTCTTT. Amino acids: CSVEAGQGRTEAFF.